Shown below are 22 T cell receptor beta chains from a single sample sequenced in a study of cytomegalovirus exposure and HLA in healthy donors. Here immunoSEQ multiplex PCR was the method, and the copy in TCRdb shows in-frame clones only, minus some. This table has fewer than 250,000 clones, 85% to 90% appearing once. The specimen was PBMCs. These TCRs come from a man aged 18-30 years in good health and CMV-seronegative.

This rearrangement joins TRBV2 to TRBJ2-7; the match to TRBD2 covers 10 bases. Germline lookup yields CDR1 SNHLY and CDR2 FYNNEI. The trim removed 8 bases at V and 5 bases at J, leaving 12 bases unmatched. This CDR3 is built from 15 residues. This chain's CDR3 is CASLIASGRGNEQYF. The DNA for the CDR3 is TGTGCCAGCCTCATAGCGAGCGGGAGGGGGAACGAGCAGTACTTC. Filled out from reference TRBV2 and TRBJ2-7, the complete variable domain reads EPEVTQTPSHQVTQMGQEVILRCVPISNHLYFYWYRQILGQKVEFLVSFYNNEISEKSEIFDDQFSVERPDGSNFTLKIRSTKLEDSAMYFCASLIASGRGNEQYFGPGTRLTVT.

V usage is TRBV11-2 and J usage is TRBJ2-1; 11 positions agree with TRBD2. This CDR3 spans 15 amino acids. V was pared by 6 bases and J by 6 bases, with 7 bases of the junction left unmatched. Germline CDR1 reads SGHAT; CDR2 reads FQNNGV. DNA for the CDR3: TGTGCCAGCAGTTTGGGACTAGCGGTGGGCAATGAGCAGTTCTTC. Translation: CASSLGLAVGNEQFF.

This chain links TRBV9 with TRBJ2-3; 8 bases are shared with TRBD2. The CDR3 has 15 residues. The V and J ends lost 1 base and 2 bases, in that order; junction bases with no gene match: 3. Germline V gene lookup returns CDR1 SGDLS and CDR2 YYNGEE. In DNA form, the CDR3 reads TGTGCCAGCAGCGTACTAGCGGGTTTCACAGATACGCAGTATTTT. As protein: CASSVLAGFTDTQYF.

V is TRBV19 and J is TRBJ1-1, with TRBD1 matching over 7 bases. V shed 6 bases, J shed 0 bases, and the junction held 7 bases outside the gene matches. CDR1 and CDR2 from the germline V gene are LNHDA and SQIVND (reference sequence). CDR3 size: 15 residues. The CDR3 DNA follows: TGTGCCAGTAGCCTACAGGGGTCCCTGAACACTGAAGCTTTCTTT. It translates to CASSLQGSLNTEAFF.

V usage is TRBV11-2 and J usage is TRBJ2-7; 8 bases map to TRBD1. CDR1 and CDR2 (germline): SGHAT, FQNNGV. The CDR3 extends over 16 amino acids. V lost 5 bases, J lost 0 bases, and 9 bases stayed unmatched. The CDR3 is CASSPLTGGGSYEQYF. In DNA form, the CDR3 reads TGTGCCAGCAGCCCTTTAACAGGGGGAGGCTCCTACGAGCAGTACTTC.

The chain is built from TRBV5-8 and TRBJ2-3; possibly TRBD2 for D (6 bases). Per the germline V gene, CDR1 is SGHTS and CDR2 is YDEGEE. V lost 2 bases to trimming and J lost 3 bases, with 7 bases between them. The CDR3 extends over 13 amino acids. The CDR3 reads CASSLGGTDTQYF. CDR3 coding DNA: TGTGCCAGCAGCTTAGGAGGGACAGATACGCAGTATTTT.

This chain links TRBV5-1 with TRBJ1-1; a weak D match, TRBD1 (6 bases). Trimming removed 5 bases at V and 4 bases at J, with 15 bases between. CDR1 and CDR2 (germline): SGHRS, YFSETQ. The CDR3 runs 14 residues. The CDR3 DNA follows: TGCGCCAGCAGTACCCAGGACAGTGCCACTGAAGCTTTCTTT. Residues: CASSTQDSATEAFF.

This rearrangement joins TRBV19 to TRBJ2-1; 9 nucleotides agree with TRBD2. The CDR3 is 13 amino acids. Germline trimming cut 8 bases from V and 7 bases from J; bases unmatched to any gene: 6. Per the germline V gene, CDR1 is LNHDA and CDR2 is SQIVND (reference sequence). Here the CDR3 DNA reads TGTGCCAGTGGGACTAGCATAGGAAATGAGCAGTTCTTC. Translation: CASGTSIGNEQFF.

The chain carries TRBV5-6 and TRBJ2-3, with D perhaps matching TRBD2 (6 bases). This CDR3 is 15 amino acids long. The V gene's germline CDR1 is SGHDT and CDR2 YYEEEE. The V end was cut by 1 base, the J end by 4 bases, with 13 bases between. The CDR3 region is CASSLWLSGADTQYF. The CDR3 region has the DNA TGTGCCAGCAGCTTGTGGCTGTCGGGGGCAGATACGCAGTATTTT.

The J gene is TRBJ1-2, the V gene TRBV28; a possible D gene is TRBD1 (6 bases). The CDR3 is 16 residues long. Germline V gene sequence: CDR1 MDHEN, CDR2 SYDVKM. Trimming left V 4 bases short and J 7 bases short, with 22 bases between. The CDR3 coding sequence is TGTGCCAGCAGTTCCTATGCCCCTCCTACAGGGTCTGGCTACACCTTC. This encodes CASSSYAPPTGSGYTF.

The J gene is TRBJ2-3, the V gene TRBV4-1, with D tentatively TRBD2 (5 bases). CDR3 length equals 14 residues. Germline V gene data show CDR1 as MGHRA and CDR2 as YSYEKL. Trimming left V 4 bases short and J 1 base short, with 9 bases between. The CDR3 DNA reads as TGCGCCAGCAGCCTGGGAGCGGGCACAGATACGCAGTATTTT. Encoded protein: CASSLGAGTDTQYF.

The chain has TRBV5-6 and TRBJ1-1, with 7 bases lining up with TRBD1. CDR1 and CDR2 from the germline V gene are SGHDT and YYEEEE. The junction had 2 bases not matched to a gene; V was cut back by 1 base and J by 8 bases. The CDR3 runs 12 residues. The CDR3 nucleotides read TGTGCCAGCAGCTTGTTCAGGGGGGAAGCTTTCTTT. Residues: CASSLFRGEAFF.

This CDR3 reads CASRRGQGRAGANVLTF. The CDR3 bases are TGTGCCAGCAGACGGGGACAGGGTAGAGCTGGGGCCAACGTCCTGACTTTC. V and J are TRBV7-9 and TRBJ2-6, with TRBD1 matching over 9 bases. The CDR3 totals 17 residues. The germline V gene encodes CDR1 SEHNR and CDR2 FQNEAQ (reference sequence). V trimming: 6 bases; J trimming: 2 bases; junction bases outside the gene matches: 8. The full variable domain, completed using reference TRBV7-9 and TRBJ2-6, is DTGVSQNPRHKITKRGQNVTFRCDPISEHNRLYWYRQTLGQGPEFLTYFQNEAQLEKSRLLSDRFSAERPKGSFSTLEIQRTEQGDSAMYLCASRRGQGRAGANVLTFGAGSRLTVL.

The chain joins TRBV6-5 to TRBJ2-1; a possible D gene is TRBD2 (6 bases). Germline loops: CDR1 MNHEY, CDR2 SVGAGI. The CDR3 totals 16 residues. V dropped 0 bases and J dropped 6 bases, with 15 bases sitting between them. In DNA, the CDR3 is TGTGCCAGCAGTTACTCGAGGAGGGGCCCCTCCAATGAGCAGTTCTTC. The encoded protein is CASSYSRRGPSNEQFF.

The chain joins TRBV10-1 to TRBJ2-3, with a tentative D call TRBD2 (6 bases). The V and J ends lost 4 bases and 6 bases respectively, with 17 bases between them. Per the germline V gene, CDR1 is WNHNN and CDR2 is SYGVQD (reference sequence). The CDR3 sequence is 15 residues long. The CDR3 loop is CASSGFLGGLDTQYF. The CDR3 DNA reads as TGCGCCAGCAGTGGGTTTCTAGGAGGGTTGGATACGCAGTATTTT.

V and J are TRBV13 and TRBJ2-5; no firm D call. The CDR3 is made up of 14 amino acids. Germline CDR1 reads PRHDT; CDR2 reads FYEKMQ (reference sequence). V was clipped by 5 bases and J by 6 bases, with 16 bases between them. The CDR3 is CASSPTRNVKTQYF. CDR3 coding DNA: TGTGCCAGCAGCCCGACAAGGAACGTGAAGACCCAGTACTTC. Combining the CDR3 with reference TRBV13 and TRBJ2-5 gives the whole variable domain AAGVIQSPRHLIKEKRETATLKCYPIPRHDTVYWYQQGPGQDPQFLISFYEKMQSDKGSIPDRFSAQQFSDYHSELNMSSLELGDSALYFCASSPTRNVKTQYFGPGTRLLVL.

The rearrangement uses TRBV28 and TRBJ2-7; 8 bases match TRBD1. The CDR3 runs to 12 residues. J was trimmed by 6 bases and V by 4 bases; bases with no gene match: 2. Germline V gene data show CDR1 as MDHEN and CDR2 as SYDVKM. This CDR3 reads CASSWDRSEQYF. CDR3 nucleotide sequence: TGTGCCAGCAGTTGGGACAGGTCCGAGCAGTACTTC.

This chain connects TRBV6-1 to TRBJ1-2, with D unclear. The germline CDR1 and CDR2 sequences are MNHNS and SASEGT. The CDR3 has 14 residues. The V gene lost 1 base and the J gene lost 0 bases, with 6 bases spanning the gap. CDR3 residues: CASSEGRTNYGYTF. In nucleotides, the CDR3 is TGTGCCAGCAGTGAAGGCAGGACTAACTATGGCTACACCTTC.

This chain connects TRBV28 to TRBJ1-1, with a weak D call TRBD1 (6 bases). V shed 6 bases and J shed 1 base, with 12 bases lying between them. The germline CDR1 and CDR2 sequences are MDHEN and SYDVKM. CDR3 length: 14 residues. The CDR3 loop reads CASSPRGSNTEAFF. CDR3 sequence (DNA): TGTGCCAGCAGCCCGAGGGGGTCGAACACTGAAGCTTTCTTT.

This chain links TRBV4-1 with TRBJ1-3; 8 positions agree with TRBD1. Germline assignment: CDR1 MGHRA and CDR2 YSYEKL. J lost 4 bases, V lost 3 bases, and 5 bases had no gene match. The CDR3 runs to 15 residues. The CDR3 DNA sequence: TGCGCCAGCAGCCATCGGACAGGGACAGGAAACACCATATATTTT. The encoded protein is CASSHRTGTGNTIYF.

This clone was seen a handful of times. V and J are TRBV27 and TRBJ1-2, with 9 bases matching TRBD1. Germline V CDR1 and CDR2: MNHEY, SMNVEV (reference sequence). The CDR3 totals 14 residues. After removal of 6 bases from V and 7 bases from J, the junction contained 9 bases not matched to a gene. CDR3 DNA sequence: TGTGCCAGCAGCCCCGGGACAGGGTTTGGTGGCTACACCTTC. Translating it yields CASSPGTGFGGYTF.

This clone was seen repeatedly, ten times or more. J is TRBJ1-1 and V is TRBV30, with 7 bases matching TRBD1. CDR1 and CDR2 from the germline V gene are GTSNPN and SVGIG (reference sequence). The CDR3 sequence is 13 residues long. The junction had 4 bases not matched to a gene; V was cut back by 1 base and J by 5 bases. Written as DNA, the CDR3 is TGTGCCTGGAGTGAGGGGGCTGAGACTGAAGCTTTCTTT. This gives the protein CAWSEGAETEAFF.